One TCR beta chain is described in this entry. The sample holds a few counts of this clonotype. Its antigen specificity is not known. No much larger clone exists at a distance of one base, and base qualities are not known. The TCR beta CDR3 regions were amplified from the RNA transcripts. A first-round RT-PCR of the TCR CDR3 used the HTBI primer set with the Qiagen OneStep RT-PCR kit. Libraries were constructed in a second round of multiplex PCR, after which size selection and purification were carried out. Libraries were sequenced paired-end with 100 bp reads on an Illumina HiSeq2000. On the authors' methods: SOAPnuke was used to process the raw data, with reads discarded if the reads contained adapters or uncalled bases, had a mean Phred below 15, or lacked an exact constant-primer or identifier match. COPE v1.2.5 was used to merge the high-quality paired reads, and each unique nucleotide sequence was defined as a clonotype. Clonotypes were aligned to IMGT TRBV, TRBD and TRBJ reference segments using MiTCR v1.1. Only V-J combinations with frequency above 0.0001, covering roughly 99% of repertoires, were analysed. A TCS score was defined as the ratio of F50 (clonal expansion) to E x V (chaos), with BLOSUM62-based TCRdist applied between CDR3 peptides within each V-J. Welch's t-statistics and random forest reduced roughly 540 V-J features to 13, which were used in a naive Bayes classifier (R e1071). The public reads were reanalyzed by TCRdb: fastp trimming at Q25, MiXCR alignment, in-frame beta chains only. CDR3 protein duplicates are merged, each entry listing the most common genes and DNA. The V and J calls reflect TCRdb's pipeline rather than the authors' work. The sample data list about 740,000 distinct CDR3 sequences, and approximately 15% of these were observed just once. Of the sample, roughly a tenth is held by the ten largest clones.

According to the germline V gene, CDR1 reads SGDLS and CDR2 reads YYNGEE. V loses 3 bases of germline sequence and J loses 7 bases, and the interval between the two ends is 20 bases. The CDR3 contains 15 residues, cysteine and phenylalanine counted. The retained sequence is limited to the CDR3, 45 bases, with the frame set at the first base. The data are from a study of T cells in Graves' hyperthyroidism and ophthalmopathy (dated by TCRdb to the late 2010s). Broadly, across the study: Peripheral blood samples were taken at initial diagnosis, before any treatment was given. A discovery cohort of 95 to 100 patients, roughly 43 with Graves' ophthalmopathy and about 58 with stable Graves' hyperthyroidism, was used to find distinguishing TCR V-J signatures. Whether ophthalmopathy could be predicted prospectively was tested in an independent validation cohort made up of roughly 20 hyperthyroidism patients plus 17 patients who later progressed to ophthalmopathy. The 75 to 100 discovery patients were randomly split 7:3 into training and test sets. The study also compared thyroid tissue and blood T-cell repertoires from about six Graves' hyperthyroidism patients. After sampling, hyperthyroidism patients received methimazole starting at 30 mg daily, and ophthalmopathy patients received high-dose intravenous methylprednisolone. TCR Vbeta CDR3 sequencing of 120 to 150 peripheral blood samples (under 45 ophthalmopathy, over 70 hyperthyroidism and some 17 progressor patients) is reported in the paper. The study at large found these results: Blood samples also contained most of the expanded thyroid clonotypes (frequency above 0.001), which suggests that blood repertoires may reflect thyroid immune responses. In validation, progression to ophthalmopathy was predicted by the model with almost 71% sensitivity and roughly 72% specificity, a median of roughly 6 months before onset. Sample size was not statistically predetermined, and blinding of investigators to group allocation was not performed. A model built on a 13 V-J signature distinguished ophthalmopathy from stable hyperthyroidism, reaching around 88% sensitivity and 81.08% specificity in cross-validation and 80%/75% in testing.

Stable Graves' hyperthyroidism was defined as no progression to ophthalmopathy during 18 months of follow-up. Hyperthyroidism patients were aged 18 to 65 years and newly diagnosed, with disease duration of less than 2 months. Exclusion was applied to patients with uncontrolled infections, other autoimmune diseases, pregnancy or lactation. Diagnoses were based on clinical symptoms, serum thyroxine and TRAb, thyroid ultrasound and orbital computed tomography. PBMCs were isolated from about 9.2 ml of fresh peripheral blood by Ficoll-Paque density gradient centrifugation. Total RNA was extracted using Trizol reagent, and RNA quality was assessed on an Agilent 2100 Bioanalyzer.

The sequence was obtained from a woman aged 18-29 years with Graves' hyperthyroidism. This receptor chain uses TRBV9 and TRBJ2-7; the D gene is not confidently resolved. Sequencing used blood. The DNA reads as follows: TGTGCCAGCAGCGCAGGCCCTCACCGGATGTGGGAGCAGTACTTC. This translates into CASSAGPHRMWEQYF.